The 9 T cell receptor beta chains below all came from one sample that was sequenced in a study of blood T cell dynamics during melanoma immunotherapy. This sample's time point: week 3, after first cycle of checkpoint inhibitor. Sequencing was performed with immunoSEQ multiplex PCR; in TCRdb, only in-frame clones are kept and a portion is missing. The sample includes about 11,000 clones, roughly 84% of them seen just once. Sequencing used blood, obtained from a patient treated with checkpoint blockade. The source is a human donor with melanoma.

The V gene is TRBV19, the J gene TRBJ1-1, with a weak D call TRBD1 (6 bases). V lost 3 bases and J 3 bases, leaving 8 bases between the germline ends. In germline, CDR1 is LNHDA, CDR2 SQIVND (reference sequence). CDR3 length: 13 amino acids. Here the CDR3 reads CASSIRQDTEAFF. Here the CDR3 DNA reads TGTGCCAGTAGTATCCGACAGGACACTGAAGCTTTCTTT.

A single count supports this clone. This chain uses TRBV6-5 with TRBJ1-1, with D unresolved. The CDR3 length is 12 residues. Germline-derived CDR1 and CDR2 are MNHEY and SVGAGI. V lost 2 bases, J lost 3 bases, and 4 bases lay in between. The CDR3 DNA sequence: TGTGCCAGCAGTTACATGGACACTGAAGCTTTCTTT. Protein: CASSYMDTEAFF.

This chain links TRBV6-1 with TRBJ2-7; maybe TRBD2 (6 bases). With 4 bases removed from V and 1 base from J, the gap between germline ends came to 11 bases. This CDR3 is built from 14 residues. CDR1 is MNHNS, CDR2 SASEGT, per germline. The CDR3 is CASSGRDFSYEQYF. DNA for the CDR3: TGTGCCAGCAGTGGCCGGGACTTTTCCTACGAGCAGTACTTC.

The sample holds a few counts of this clone. The rearrangement uses TRBV6-6 and TRBJ1-2; D is ambiguous. The CDR3 sequence is 14 residues long. The germline CDR1 and CDR2 sequences are MNHNY and SVGAGI (reference sequence). Trimming shortened V by 0 bases and J by 0 bases, and 5 bases separated the two germline ends. CDR3 sequence: CASSYSQANYGYTF. CDR3 coding DNA: TGTGCCAGCAGTTACTCCCAAGCTAACTATGGCTACACCTTC.

This clone was counted once. This chain links TRBV28 with TRBJ2-7; TRBD1 is a possible D gene (5 bases). The CDR3 is made up of 14 amino acids. Trimming cost V 7 bases and J 1 base, with 14 bases left between them. Looked up from germline, CDR1 is MDHEN and CDR2 is SYDVKM. DNA for the CDR3: TGTGCCAGCACTCCCTCGACAGTTTCCTACGAGCAGTACTTC. Amino acid sequence: CASTPSTVSYEQYF.

The rearrangement joins TRBV23-1 to TRBJ2-2; 7 bases agree with TRBD1. TRBV23-1 is known as an ORF, though its function is uncertain. V was clipped by 0 bases and J by 3 bases; unmatched bases: 7. The CDR3 totals 17 residues. CDR3 bases: TGCGCCAGCAGTCAATCCACAGGGGTCTGGGACACCGGGGAGCTGTTTTTT. Translation gives CASSQSTGVWDTGELFF.

J is TRBJ2-3 and V is TRBV7-9; perhaps D is TRBD1 or TRBD2 (5 bases each). The CDR3 spans 16 residues. V was clipped by 5 bases and J by 6 bases, with 21 bases between them. Germline values: CDR1 SEHNR, CDR2 FQNEAQ (reference sequence). The CDR3 region is CASSLSSGTKEDTQYF. Here the CDR3 DNA reads TGTGCCAGCAGCCTGAGCTCCGGGACGAAGGAGGATACGCAGTATTTT. Together with reference TRBV7-9 and TRBJ2-3, the CDR3 gives the full variable domain: DTGVSQNPRHKITKRGQNVTFRCDPISEHNRLYWYRQTLGQGPEFLTYFQNEAQLEKSRLLSDRFSAERPKGSFSTLEIQRTEQGDSAMYLCASSLSSGTKEDTQYFGPGTRLTVL.

The chain has TRBV4-1 and TRBJ2-3; TRBD2 is a possible D gene (6 bases). Germline V lookup: CDR1 MGHRA, CDR2 YSYEKL. The CDR3 is made up of 15 amino acids. Trimming removed 1 base from V and 3 bases from J, with 11 bases in between. The CDR3 DNA sequence: TGCGCCAGCAGCCAAGGGAGCGGGTTGACAGATACGCAGTATTTT. It specifies CASSQGSGLTDTQYF.

The chain is built from TRBV9 and TRBJ1-3, with D hard to call. The CDR3 is 16 amino acids. Germline V CDR1 and CDR2: SGDLS, YYNGEE. V was cut by 0 bases and J by 0 bases, with 10 bases left in between. This CDR3 is CASSVGYRSSGNTIYF. In DNA form, the CDR3 reads TGTGCCAGCAGCGTAGGTTACAGAAGCTCTGGAAACACCATATATTTT.